Below, 12 T cell receptor beta chains from the same sample are listed, as sequenced in a study of T cells after yellow fever vaccination. A single record per CDR3 protein comes from TCRdb applying MiXCR to the 5' RACE reads. The sample yields 50,000 to 75,000 distinct CDR3 sequences, around 7% seen once. The sample in question was CD8+ T cells sorted from PBMCs, obtained on the day of the first yellow fever vaccination. The origin of the receptors is a man between 18 and 29 years old who received the YFV17D yellow fever vaccine.

This clonotype was found many times. The rearrangement uses TRBV11-2 and TRBJ2-1; 9 nucleotides line up with TRBD2. The CDR3 contains 18 residues. In germline, CDR1 is SGHAT, CDR2 FQNNGV. Trimming at V came to 0 bases and at J to 4 bases, leaving 10 bases not matched to a gene. Written as DNA, the CDR3 is TGTGCCAGCAGCTTAGATCGTGGGCTAGCGGGGACATACAATGAGCAGTTCTTC. Its translation: CASSLDRGLAGTYNEQFF.

The chain recombines TRBV11-2 with TRBJ1-3; no definite D call. With 3 bases removed from V and 0 bases from J, the gap between germline ends came to 18 bases. Germline V gives CDR1 SGHAT, CDR2 FQNNGV. The CDR3 totals 18 residues. The CDR3 region is CASSLFATKASSGNTIYF. In DNA, the CDR3 is TGTGCCAGCAGCTTGTTCGCCACGAAGGCCAGCTCTGGAAACACCATATATTTT.

Ten or more counts support this clonotype. This chain joins TRBV5-1 and TRBJ2-7, with 7 bases that match TRBD1. The CDR3 runs 16 residues. V shed 4 bases and J 5 bases; nucleotides not matched to a gene: 15. The germline CDR1 and CDR2 sequences are SGHRS and YFSETQ. The CDR3 here is CASSGPGTDLQNEQYF. The CDR3 DNA follows: TGCGCCAGCAGCGGCCCTGGGACAGACCTTCAGAACGAGCAGTACTTC.

At least ten counts were recorded for this clonotype. The chain is built from TRBV5-1 and TRBJ2-1; TRBD2 agrees at 8 bases. Germline V CDR1 and CDR2: SGHRS, YFSETQ. The junction had 6 bases not matched to a gene; V was cut back by 1 base and J by 3 bases. The CDR3 is made up of 16 amino acids. The DNA for the CDR3 is TGCGCCAGCAGCTTGCCAGCGGGGGACCTCTACAATGAGCAGTTCTTC. It codes for CASSLPAGDLYNEQFF.

This clonotype appeared many times. The chain recombines TRBV27 with TRBJ2-2; 7 nucleotides line up with TRBD1. Germline CDR1 reads MNHEY; CDR2 reads SMNVEV (reference sequence). V shed 6 bases and J 2 bases; nucleotides not matched to a gene: 6. CDR3 length equals 15 residues. The CDR3 loop is CASRPGTANTGELFF. The CDR3 nucleotides are TGTGCCAGCAGACCCGGGACAGCAAACACCGGGGAGCTGTTTTTT.

This chain joins TRBV7-8 and TRBJ2-2; the D is unclear. V was shortened by 2 bases and J by 5 bases, with 24 bases between the two germline ends. The germline V gene has CDR1 SGHVS and CDR2 FQNEAQ. The CDR3 runs 19 residues. The DNA of the CDR3 is TGTGCCAGCAGCTTAAGGAGACAACCAGTGGTGTCGGTGACCGGGGAGCTGTTTTTT. It specifies CASSLRRQPVVSVTGELFF.

The chain links TRBV4-3 to TRBJ1-1; D uncertain. The ends were cut back, 0 bases at V and 1 base at J, with 9 bases in the middle. This CDR3 is built from 15 residues. Germline lookup yields CDR1 LGHNA and CDR2 YSLEER. The CDR3 region has the DNA TGCGCCAGCAGCCAAGATGCAGTCGGGAACACTGAAGCTTTCTTT. It encodes CASSQDAVGNTEAFF.

This clonotype was observed at least ten times. The genes are TRBV4-2 and TRBJ2-6, with D tentatively TRBD1 (7 bases). The CDR3 has 17 residues. V was clipped by 6 bases and J by 1 base, with 16 bases between them. CDR1 and CDR2 from the germline V gene are LGHNA and YNFKEQ. CDR3 DNA: TGTGCCAGCAGTCCTACAGGGGAGGTATCTGGGGCCAACGTCCTGACTTTC. Its translation is CASSPTGEVSGANVLTF.

This clonotype was found a few times. In nucleotides, the CDR3 is TGTGCCAGCAGCCCCGCAGGCTCCGGGACAGAAGAGACCCAGTACTTC. Residues: CASSPAGSGTEETQYF. V and J are TRBV7-2 and TRBJ2-5, with TRBD1 matching over 7 bases. The V gene end was trimmed by 5 bases and the J gene end by 3 bases; junction bases not matched to a gene: 12. CDR1 and CDR2 from the germline V gene are SGHTA and FQGNSA. This CDR3 is 16 amino acids long.

This clonotype was seen more than once but under ten times. The chain employs TRBV7-3 and TRBJ2-3, with D perhaps TRBD1 or TRBD2 (6 bases each). Trimming removed 7 bases from V and 2 bases from J, with 16 bases in between. The CDR3 is 15 amino acids. In germline, CDR1 is SGHTA, CDR2 FQGTGA. CDR3 bases: TGTGCCAGCACCCTAATGGGGGGCCCCACAGATACGCAGTATTTT. This codes for CASTLMGGPTDTQYF.

This clonotype was counted ten times or more. The chain employs TRBV7-2 and TRBJ2-1; 7 bases are a match to TRBD1. Unmatched junction bases numbered 8, after V lost 5 bases and J lost 4 bases. This CDR3 has 15 residues. Looked up from germline, CDR1 is SGHTA and CDR2 is FQGNSA. CDR3: CASSPEGQIYNEQFF. CDR3 sequence (DNA): TGTGCCAGCAGCCCAGAGGGACAGATATACAATGAGCAGTTCTTC.

This clonotype was detected many times. The genes are TRBV7-9 and TRBJ1-3; 8 bases align to TRBD1. V was clipped by 0 bases and J by 2 bases; unmatched bases: 3. The germline CDR1 and CDR2 sequences are SEHNR and FQNEAQ (reference sequence). This CDR3 has 16 amino acids. The CDR3 loop reads CASSLAGQGAGNTIYF. The CDR3 coding sequence is TGTGCCAGCAGCTTAGCTGGACAGGGCGCTGGAAACACCATATATTTT.